The clone carrying this TCR beta chain was detected a few times. Its target is not known. This sample includes further DNA sequences coding for the same CDR3. This PCR relied on a set of 60 Vbeta primers and 13 Jbeta primers. TCRdb's table, derived via immunoSEQ multiplex PCR, lists solely in-frame clones and lacks some. The table includes fewer than 150,000 clones, roughly 72% detected once. Germline V gene lookup returns CDR1 SGHRS and CDR2 YFSETQ. The CDR3 sequence is 13 residues long. V lost 3 bases and J lost 7, with 11 bases in between. The data are from a study of cytomegalovirus exposure and HLA in healthy donors. Regarding the study as a whole: In vitro checks showed that three CMV-associated chains really do target CMV antigens.

Sequenced: PBMCs. The TCR originated in a woman aged 50 to 60 in good health and CMV-seropositive. The gene calls are TRBV5-1 and TRBJ2-1; D gene uncertain. The CDR3 here is CASSSSRLNEQFF. The CDR3 nucleotides read TGCGCCAGCAGCTCCTCTAGGCTGAATGAGCAGTTCTTC.